The text below deals with one T cell receptor beta chain. Its specificity is unknown. Before sequencing, viral peptide pools were used by the ViraFEST assay to expand antigen-specific CD4+ T cells. Following an approximately ten-day culture, CD4+ T cells were purified. Neither prior SARS-CoV-2 infection nor positive nucleocapsid antibodies were present in the vaccine recipients. This record belongs to a study of vaccination effects on CD4 cells after COVID-19. Study-level findings and limits: Substantial clonal contraction characterized both infection- and vaccine-induced clones late after vaccination.

Clones were read by immunoSEQ multiplex PCR, and TCRdb kept only the in-frame ones, dropping some. This sample has around 63,000 clones, with 70% to 85% found just once. The origin of this receptor is a human donor who received a COVID-19 vaccine. Sequences were derived from CD4+ T cells from PBMCs cultured with HCoV-OC43 spike peptides, sampled before COVID-19 vaccination. Subset noted: HCoV-OC43 spike overlapping peptide pool stimulation.

The CDR3 DNA reads TGTGCCTGGAGTGTTGACAGGGGGCCCGGTATTACTGAAGCTTTCTTT. Protein product: CAWSVDRGPGITEAFF. This chain connects TRBV30 to TRBJ1-1, with TRBD1 identical over 10 bases. Germline CDR1 GTSNPN, CDR2 SVGIG (reference sequence). V shed 0 bases, J shed 5 bases, and the junction held 9 bases outside the gene matches. The CDR3 has 16 amino acids.